One sample yielded the 27 T cell receptor beta chains listed below, sequenced in a study of CD8+ T cells in alopecia areata. The sequencing template was cDNA reverse transcribed from extracted RNA. TCRdb keeps only in-frame clones here, not all; method: immunoSEQ multiplex PCR. The sample has 9,500 to 15,000 clones; 60% are singletons. As part of sample collection, lesional scalp punch biopsies and peripheral blood were taken from alopecia areata patients. The sequenced material came from skin. The receptor set was obtained from a human donor with alopecia areata.

This clone is medium-sized within its sample. The CDR3 region is CASTVRAGVGTDTQYF. The DNA for the CDR3 is TGTGCCAGCACGGTTAGAGCGGGAGTCGGGACAGATACGCAGTATTTT. This chain joins TRBV7-2 and TRBJ2-3; 8 bases are shared with TRBD2. The CDR3 consists of 16 residues. CDR1 and CDR2 from the germline V gene are SGHTA and FQGNSA. V trimming: 7 bases; J trimming: 3 bases; junction bases outside the gene matches: 12.

V and J are TRBV19 and TRBJ1-5; the D is unclear. There are 16 residues in the CDR3. Deletions cut 4 bases from V and 2 bases from J, with 15 bases between. The germline V gene has CDR1 LNHDA and CDR2 SQIVND (reference sequence). CDR3 nucleotide sequence: TGTGCCAGTAGTAAATCGACACTCACGGGCAATCAGCCCCAGCATTTT. It codes for CASSKSTLTGNQPQHF.

The sample holds one count of this clone. The gene calls are TRBV30 and TRBJ2-7; 9 bases agree with TRBD2. Germline assignment: CDR1 GTSNPN and CDR2 SVGIG (reference sequence). The CDR3 runs to 16 residues. The ends lost 0 bases at V and 5 bases at J; junction bases unmatched: 11. The CDR3 spells CAWSVQQASGTNEQYF. CDR3 sequence (DNA): TGTGCCTGGAGTGTACAGCAGGCTAGCGGGACCAACGAGCAGTACTTC.

In this sample, this clone is medium-sized (0.01 to 0.1%). The J gene is TRBJ2-1, the V gene TRBV5-1; 7 bases line up with TRBD2. In germline, CDR1 is SGHRS, CDR2 YFSETQ. The CDR3 consists of 15 residues. J lost 5 bases, V lost 2 bases, and 7 bases had no gene match. The CDR3 spells CASSFPAGRNNEQFF. The CDR3 nucleotides are TGCGCCAGCAGCTTCCCAGCGGGAAGGAACAATGAGCAGTTCTTC.

V gene TRBV18 combines with J gene TRBJ1-2; D possibly corresponds to TRBD1 (6 bases). The CDR3 covers 12 residues. V lost 5 bases, J lost 6 bases, and 10 bases lay in between. Germline CDR1 reads KGHSH; CDR2 reads LQKENI. The CDR3 DNA sequence: TGTGCCAGCTCAGTTCAGGGGAATGGCTACACCTTC. Encoded protein: CASSVQGNGYTF.

This clone has more than one count but fewer than ten. The genes are TRBV18 and TRBJ1-5; D perhaps matches TRBD1 (5 bases). V dropped 1 base and J dropped 7 bases, with 14 bases sitting between them. Germline lookup yields CDR1 KGHSH and CDR2 LQKENI. The CDR3 covers 15 residues. The CDR3 region is CASSPLGPGEQPQHF. DNA of the CDR3: TGTGCCAGCTCACCACTCGGCCCGGGGGAACAGCCCCAGCATTTT.

This clone showed up just once. The chain links TRBV30 to TRBJ1-4; D perhaps matches TRBD1 (5 bases). V gave up 8 bases and J gave up 4 bases, with 14 bases separating them. The length of the CDR3 is 13 residues. Germline V gene sequence: CDR1 GTSNPN, CDR2 SVGIG (reference sequence). CDR3 region: CAGQGIGNEKLFF. The CDR3 DNA reads TGTGCCGGCCAGGGAATTGGTAATGAAAAACTGTTTTTT.

The rearrangement joins TRBV6-5 to TRBJ2-7; D perhaps matches TRBD1 (6 bases). Germline CDR1 reads MNHEY; CDR2 reads SVGAGI. The length of the CDR3 is 15 residues. Between the trimmed V and J ends, which lost 2 bases and 4 bases, there was a span of 15 bases. The CDR3 region has the DNA TGTGCCAGCAGTTACGGTACAGGGAGTGGGTACGAGCAGTACTTC. This encodes CASSYGTGSGYEQYF.

The V and J genes are TRBV15 and TRBJ2-7; D not resolved. The V end was cut by 5 bases, the J end by 1 base, with 12 bases between. The germline CDR1 and CDR2 sequences are LNHNV and YYDKDF (reference sequence). This CDR3 comprises 14 residues. CDR3 coding DNA: TGTGCCACCAGCTCTGGTGTACTATCCTACGAGCAGTACTTC. Translated, it gives CATSSGVLSYEQYF.

By sample share, this clone is medium-sized. The CDR3 here is CASRDRGYEQYF. CDR3 DNA sequence: TGTGCCAGCAGGGACAGGGGGTACGAGCAGTACTTC. The J gene is TRBJ2-7, the V gene TRBV2; TRBD1 aligns across 10 bases. Germline trimming cut 6 bases from V and 4 bases from J; bases unmatched to any gene: 0. The CDR3 has 12 amino acids. Germline V lookup: CDR1 SNHLY, CDR2 FYNNEI.

This rearrangement joins TRBV28 to TRBJ1-2, with a weak D call TRBD1 (6 bases). The CDR3 spans 13 residues. Germline V gives CDR1 MDHEN, CDR2 SYDVKM. Trimming removed 3 bases at V and 5 bases at J, with 10 bases between. The CDR3 reads CASSFRGRYGYTF. Written as DNA, the CDR3 is TGTGCCAGCAGTTTCAGGGGCAGATATGGCTACACCTTC.

The V and J genes are TRBV6-1 and TRBJ1-2; maybe TRBD1 (6 bases). The CDR3 spans 12 residues. The germline V gene encodes CDR1 MNHNS and CDR2 SASEGT. Here the CDR3 DNA reads TGTTTCCACGGGGGCCGGGGCTATGGCTACACCTTC. Protein sequence: CFHGGRGYGYTF.

This sequence joins TRBV19 and TRBJ2-1; 13 bases agree with TRBD2. The germline gives CDR1 LNHDA, CDR2 SQIVND (reference sequence). The length of the CDR3 is 19 residues. Losses at the gene ends were 1 base for V and 0 bases for J; bases not matched to a gene: 6. The CDR3 DNA sequence: TGTGCCAGTAGTATAGGTCCGGGACTAGCGGGACCCTCCTACAATGAGCAGTTCTTC. It yields the protein CASSIGPGLAGPSYNEQFF.

The chain has TRBV14 and TRBJ2-7; D ambiguous. The CDR3 has 12 amino acids. Looked up from germline, CDR1 is SGHDN and CDR2 is FVKESK. The V end was cut by 4 bases, the J end by 1 base, with 5 bases between. CDR3 loop: CASSLSSYEQYF. In DNA form, the CDR3 reads TGTGCCAGCAGCCTGAGTTCCTACGAGCAGTACTTC.

This rearrangement joins TRBV5-1 to TRBJ1-1, with a tentative D call TRBD1 (5 bases). From germline, CDR1 is SGHRS and CDR2 YFSETQ. V lost 0 bases, J lost 1 base, and 13 bases lay in between. There are 16 residues in the CDR3. The CDR3, as DNA: TGCGCCAGCAGCTTGGCGGGTCAGGGATCGAACACTGAAGCTTTCTTT. Protein product: CASSLAGQGSNTEAFF.

On this clone itself: One junction end disagrees with the germline gene, perhaps due to a read error. The genes are TRBV7-7 and TRBJ2-1, with 9 bases that match TRBD1. CDR3 size: 15 residues. Germline lookup yields CDR1 SSHAT and CDR2 FNYEAQ (reference sequence). Written as DNA, the CDR3 is TGTGCTAGCAGCTTGGCGACAGGGGGGTACAATGAGCAGTTCTTC. Its protein is CASSLATGGYNEQFF.

The chain uses TRBV4-2 and TRBJ2-5; 13 nucleotides line up with TRBD2. J lost 5 bases, V lost 4 bases, and 7 bases had no gene match. This CDR3 is built from 16 residues. The germline gives CDR1 LGHNA, CDR2 YNFKEQ. This chain's CDR3 is CASSPGLAGRRETQYF. The CDR3 DNA sequence: TGTGCCAGCAGCCCGGGACTAGCGGGAAGAAGGGAGACCCAGTACTTC.

The rearrangement uses TRBV7-2 and TRBJ2-7, with TRBD1 as a possible D gene (5 bases). The V end was cut by 1 base, the J end by 4 bases, with 8 bases between. The germline V gene encodes CDR1 SGHTA and CDR2 FQGNSA. The CDR3 contains 13 residues. In nucleotides, the CDR3 is TGTGCCAGCAGCTTAGGACAGTGGTACGAGCAGTACTTC. This codes for CASSLGQWYEQYF.

V is TRBV19 and J is TRBJ1-2; D is uncertain. The CDR3 extends over 14 amino acids. Looked up from germline, CDR1 is LNHDA and CDR2 is SQIVND (reference sequence). V lost 3 bases to trimming and J lost 0 bases, with 8 bases between them. CDR3 amino acids: CASSIGVPNYGYTF. CDR3 bases: TGTGCCAGTAGTATTGGGGTCCCTAACTATGGCTACACCTTC.

The V and J genes are TRBV21-1 and TRBJ2-5; TRBD1, the table's D call, lacks a check against the DNA. TRBV21-1 is a known pseudogene. There are 16 residues in the CDR3. The CDR3 spells CASSKQQDSNQETQYF. The CDR3 nucleotides read TGTGCCAGCAGCAAACAACAGGATAGCAACCAAGAGACCCAGTACTTC.

V and J are TRBV4-3 and TRBJ1-4; D ambiguous. The CDR3 spans 15 residues. V was clipped by 3 bases and J by 0 bases, with 8 bases between them. Germline CDR1 reads LGHNA; CDR2 reads YSLEER. The DNA of the CDR3 is TGCGCCAGCAGCCACGACCGTTCAACTAATGAAAAACTGTTTTTT. Protein sequence: CASSHDRSTNEKLFF.

The V and J genes are TRBV7-2 and TRBJ2-5, with D perhaps matching TRBD1 (6 bases). Germline V CDR1 and CDR2: SGHTA, FQGNSA. Trimming took off 4 bases at V and 1 base at J, with 16 bases between the two ends. CDR3 length equals 16 residues. The CDR3 sequence is CASSSLTGSAQETQYF. In DNA form, the CDR3 reads TGTGCCAGCAGCTCATTGACAGGATCAGCCCAAGAGACCCAGTACTTC.

About this clone itself: Mismatch with germline at one junction end may stem from a read error. V gene TRBV14 combines with J gene TRBJ2-1; D remains unclear. The CDR3 runs to 13 residues. Germline V gene lookup returns CDR1 SGHDN and CDR2 FVKESK. The CDR3 DNA is TGTGCTAGCAGCCAAGGGCTGGGAACATCGCAGTTCTTC. The encoded protein is CASSQGLGTSQFF.

The J gene is TRBJ2-6, the V gene TRBV15; weak D call: TRBD1 (6 bases). Per the germline V gene, CDR1 is LNHNV and CDR2 is YYDKDF (reference sequence). This CDR3 region has 17 residues. V lost 9 bases and J 1 base, leaving 19 bases between the germline ends. The CDR3 here is CATLQGFGASGANVLTF. The CDR3 region has the DNA TGTGCCACGTTACAGGGTTTCGGTGCTTCTGGGGCCAACGTCCTGACTTTC.

The V and J genes are TRBV10-3 and TRBJ2-1; possibly TRBD2 for D (5 bases). The ends were cut back, 2 bases at V and 7 bases at J, with 9 bases in the middle. Germline V lookup: CDR1 ENHRY, CDR2 SYGVKD. The CDR3 has 13 residues. CDR3 bases: TGTGCCATCAGTGAGGTGCCGGGGAATGAGCAGTTCTTC. Translating it yields CAISEVPGNEQFF.

This clone was observed a handful of times. The J gene is TRBJ2-3, the V gene TRBV9; TRBD2 matches at 7 bases. The V segment lost 0 bases and the J segment 4 bases; nucleotides outside the gene matches: 2. Germline V gene data show CDR1 as SGDLS and CDR2 as YYNGEE. This CDR3 has 14 amino acids. The CDR3 sequence: CASSVDGGADTQYF. The DNA of the CDR3 is TGTGCCAGCAGCGTAGATGGGGGGGCAGATACGCAGTATTTT.

This clone was counted between two and nine times. This sequence joins TRBV27 and TRBJ2-3, with 7 bases fitting TRBD2. Looked up from germline, CDR1 is MNHEY and CDR2 is SMNVEV (reference sequence). The CDR3 runs to 15 residues. V was pared by 1 base and J by 2 bases, with 3 bases of the junction left unmatched. The chain's CDR3 is CASSLLAGATDTQYF. As DNA, the CDR3 is TGTGCCAGCAGTTTATTGGCGGGAGCCACAGATACGCAGTATTTT.